The T cell receptor beta chain under discussion was sequenced for a study of blood T cell repertoires in COVID-19. Study background: The United States, Italy and Spain were the sources of the acute and convalescent COVID-19 samples. PBMCs, B-cell-depleted T cells, or T cells were the source of the cDNA or gDNA that made up the material.

This clone was seen a single time. In the source study's methods: Reference gene primer amplification gave estimated nucleated cell counts. The repertoire was sequenced with immunoSEQ multiplex PCR; TCRdb's copy has only in-frame clones and lacks some. V, J and clone size are those of that table, while D and trimming were read from the DNA. Among some 74,000 clones listed, around 80% were seen once. The specimen was peripheral blood. The receptor comes from a human donor in a cohort sampled during active COVID-19.

The CDR3 sequence is CSVDGGQRTGELFF. The CDR3 coding sequence is TGCAGCGTTGATGGCGGACAACGCACCGGGGAGCTGTTTTTT. The rearrangement joins TRBV29-1 to TRBJ2-2, with D possibly matching TRBD1 (5 bases). The CDR3 consists of 14 residues. Per the germline V gene, CDR1 is SQVTM and CDR2 is ANQGSEA. Trimming took 3 bases from V and 4 from J, leaving 12 bases between them.